Following are 15 T cell receptor beta chains from one sample sequenced in a study of T-cell reconstitution after alpha-beta-depleted transplantation in children. Preparing the TCRbeta library involved the use of unique molecular identifiers. Each CDR3 protein is one row after TCRdb ran MiXCR on the PCR reads. The data contain about 610,000 distinct CDR3 sequences, 25% to 30% of them singletons. The specimen comprised PBMCs, sampled before TCRalphabeta/CD19-depleted stem cell transplant. The origin of the receptors is a boy under three years old with Wiskott-Aldrich syndrome, due to receive a stem cell transplant.

This clonotype has a handful of counts. V and J are TRBV10-3 and TRBJ2-1; 7 nucleotides line up with TRBD2. The V and J ends lost 11 bases and 6 bases, in that order; junction bases with no gene match: 13. This CDR3 region has 14 residues. Germline V gene data show CDR1 as ENHRY and CDR2 as SYGVKD. The CDR3 DNA is TGTGCCGCCCGGGGAGGGGATCAGGGCAATGAGCAGTTCTTC. Translation: CAARGGDQGNEQFF.

The CDR3 loop is CATSGNSVLAGELFF. CDR3 bases: TGTGCCACCAGCGGGAATAGCGTCTTGGCCGGGGAGCTGTTTTTT. The chain couples TRBV15 to TRBJ2-2, with D possibly being TRBD2 (5 bases). The CDR3 runs to 15 residues. CDR1 is LNHNV, CDR2 YYDKDF, per germline (reference sequence). Deletions cut 5 bases from V and 6 bases from J, with 16 bases between.

The CDR3 DNA reads TGTGCCAGCAGCCGAAACGGGGCAGGGGGGGGCACAGATACGCAGTATTTT. Its translation is CASSRNGAGGGTDTQYF. The V and J genes are TRBV7-2 and TRBJ2-3, with D possibly called TRBD1 or TRBD2 (7 bases each). V was cut by 5 bases and J by 1 base, with 19 bases left in between. The CDR3 extends over 17 amino acids. Germline V CDR1 and CDR2: SGHTA, FQGNSA.

The table lists this clonotype with a few counts. The rearrangement uses TRBV12-3 or TRBV12-4 and TRBJ2-7; 7 nucleotides line up with TRBD2. Losses at the gene ends were 6 bases for V and 0 bases for J; bases not matched to a gene: 8. This CDR3 has 15 residues. The DNA of the CDR3 is TGTGCCAGCAGATCTCAAGCGGGACCCTCCTACGAGCAGTACTTC. Translation: CASRSQAGPSYEQYF.

The rearrangement joins TRBV5-1 to TRBJ2-5, with TRBD1 identical over 9 bases. The CDR3 has 15 residues. V was pared by 4 bases and J by 2 bases, with 6 bases of the junction left unmatched. Germline V gene data show CDR1 as SGHRS and CDR2 as YFSETQ. The CDR3 DNA follows: TGCGCCAGCAGCGTATTGACAGGGGGGCAAGAGACCCAGTACTTC. Protein product: CASSVLTGGQETQYF.

The rearrangement links TRBV10-3 to TRBJ2-5; 8 bases are a match to TRBD1. The CDR3 spans 13 residues. Germline lookup yields CDR1 ENHRY and CDR2 SYGVKD. V was pared by 11 bases and J by 4 bases, with 9 bases of the junction left unmatched. CDR3: CAAAPGGIETQYF. The CDR3 coding sequence is TGTGCCGCCGCGCCAGGGGGCATAGAGACCCAGTACTTC.

The chain combines TRBV20-1 with TRBJ2-6, with D unresolved. From germline, CDR1 is DFQATT and CDR2 SNEGSKA (reference sequence). The CDR3 sequence is 13 residues long. With 8 bases removed from V and 0 bases from J, the gap between germline ends came to 8 bases. CDR3 in amino acids: CSIIDSGANVLTF. The CDR3 DNA is TGCAGTATCATAGACTCTGGGGCCAACGTCCTGACTTTC.

The rearrangement uses TRBV7-2 and TRBJ2-2; D is possibly TRBD1 (5 bases). Germline V gives CDR1 SGHTA, CDR2 FQGNSA. The CDR3 has 16 amino acids. V lost 5 bases and J 3 bases, leaving 16 bases between the germline ends. DNA for the CDR3: TGTGCCAGCAGCCCGAGACAGAGTTCGTACACCGGGGAGCTGTTTTTT. This translates into CASSPRQSSYTGELFF.

V usage is TRBV20-1 and J usage is TRBJ2-7; 10 nucleotides agree with TRBD2. Germline lookup yields CDR1 DFQATT and CDR2 SNEGSKA (reference sequence). V shed 3 bases and J 4 bases; nucleotides not matched to a gene: 3. This CDR3 is 13 amino acids long. CDR3 sequence: CSASPSGSYEQYF. CDR3 in DNA: TGCAGTGCTAGCCCTAGCGGGAGTTACGAGCAGTACTTC.

In this sample, this clonotype turned up a few times. This chain connects TRBV6-1 to TRBJ2-7, with D perhaps matching TRBD1 (6 bases). Germline V lookup: CDR1 MNHNS, CDR2 SASEGT. V dropped 6 bases and J dropped 3 bases, with 12 bases sitting between them. This CDR3 comprises 13 residues. The CDR3 coding sequence is TGTGCCAGCAGGCCAACAGGGTTCTACGAGCAGTACTTC. It specifies CASRPTGFYEQYF.

CDR3 residues: CASSWVRGQGDTEAFF. The CDR3 nucleotides read TGTGCCAGCAGTTGGGTGAGGGGGCAGGGGGACACTGAAGCTTTCTTT. V usage is TRBV6-5 and J usage is TRBJ1-1; the match to TRBD1 covers 7 bases. CDR3 length: 16 residues. J was trimmed by 3 bases and V by 4 bases; bases with no gene match: 11. CDR1 MNHEY and CDR2 SVGAGI come from the germline V gene.

The chain uses TRBV5-1 and TRBJ2-3; D unclear. This CDR3 is built from 11 residues. Germline loops: CDR1 SGHRS, CDR2 YFSETQ. Trimming took off 5 bases at V and 5 bases at J, with 6 bases between the two ends. CDR3 DNA: TGCGCCAGCAGACTAAAAGATACGCAGTATTTT. This translates into CASRLKDTQYF.

This chain connects TRBV12-3 or TRBV12-4 to TRBJ2-1; perhaps TRBD2 as D (5 bases). Trimming removed 3 bases from V and 6 bases from J, with 6 bases in between. CDR3 length: 12 residues. The DNA of the CDR3 is TGTGCCAGCAGTTTCGAGGGCAATGAGCAGTTCTTC. Translation: CASSFEGNEQFF.

This clonotype was recorded many times. The genes are TRBV28 and TRBJ2-7; 10 positions agree with TRBD1. V lost 6 bases to trimming and J lost 0 bases; unmatched junction nucleotides: 5. The CDR3 spans 15 residues. Germline V gene lookup returns CDR1 MDHEN and CDR2 SYDVKM. CDR3 loop: CASSYGQGGSYEQYF. The DNA for the CDR3 is TGTGCCAGCAGCTACGGACAGGGGGGCTCCTACGAGCAGTACTTC.

This clonotype has only a few counts. J is TRBJ1-6 and V is TRBV7-9; 8 bases match TRBD1. J was trimmed by 7 bases and V by 4 bases; bases with no gene match: 6. CDR3 length equals 15 residues. CDR1 is SEHNR and CDR2 is FQNEAQ in the germline V gene (reference sequence). The CDR3: CASSSGQGTNSPLHF. CDR3 nucleotide sequence: TGTGCCAGCAGCTCCGGACAGGGTACCAATTCACCCCTCCACTTT.